A single sample gave rise to the 18 T cell receptor beta chains below, sequenced in a study of blood T cell repertoires in COVID-19. Profiling relied on immunoSEQ multiplex PCR, and the TCRdb table lists in-frame clones only, not all of them. The sample has about 370,000 clones; roughly 90% are singletons. The sample consisted of PBMCs or T cells enriched from blood (not recorded which). The receptors shown here come from a woman aged 25-40 years who had recovered from COVID-19.

The rearrangement uses TRBV7-2 and TRBJ2-5, with D hard to call. Germline V gene sequence: CDR1 SGHTA, CDR2 FQGNSA. The ends were cut back, 1 base at V and 2 bases at J, with 8 bases in the middle. The length of the CDR3 is 14 residues. The chain's CDR3 is CASSLGTVQETQYF. In DNA, the CDR3 is TGTGCCAGCAGCTTAGGAACAGTACAAGAGACCCAGTACTTC.

The V gene is TRBV30, the J gene TRBJ2-1, with a tentative D call TRBD2 (5 bases). The CDR3 has 12 residues. Trimming took 4 bases from V and 8 from J, leaving 12 bases between them. Germline V gene lookup returns CDR1 GTSNPN and CDR2 SVGIG (reference sequence). As DNA, the CDR3 is TGTGCCTGGACCGCCGGGATAGATGAGCAGTTCTTC. The encoded protein is CAWTAGIDEQFF.

The chain joins TRBV18 to TRBJ1-6; no definite D call. Trimming cost V 3 bases and J 13 bases, with 19 bases left between them. The germline CDR1 and CDR2 sequences are KGHSH and LQKENI. The CDR3 contains 15 residues. The CDR3: CASSPTPPGVDPLHF. The DNA of the CDR3 is TGTGCCAGCTCACCCACCCCGCCGGGTGTGGATCCCCTCCACTTT.

This clone is a singleton in its sample. The chain couples TRBV2 to TRBJ2-7; possible D gene TRBD2, 6 bases. The V gene lost 1 base and the J gene lost 4 bases, with 17 bases spanning the gap. Germline CDR1 is SNHLY and CDR2 is FYNNEI. This CDR3 spans 16 amino acids. CDR3 loop: CASSEDMTGVWYEQYF. CDR3 bases: TGTGCCAGCAGTGAAGATATGACGGGAGTCTGGTACGAGCAGTACTTC. The full variable domain, with the rest looked up from reference TRBV2 and TRBJ2-7, is EPEVTQTPSHQVTQMGQEVILRCVPISNHLYFYWYRQILGQKVEFLVSFYNNEISEKSEIFDDQFSVERPDGSNFTLKIRSTKLEDSAMYFCASSEDMTGVWYEQYFGPGTRLTVT.

The chain has TRBV7-2 and TRBJ1-5, with a tentative D call TRBD1 (5 bases). Germline CDR1 SGHTA, CDR2 FQGNSA. This CDR3 has 16 amino acids. The germline V and J ends were trimmed by 1 base and 1 base, with 11 bases remaining between them. CDR3 nucleotides: TGTGCCAGCAGCTTAGGGAGGGGTATGAGCAATCAGCCCCAGCATTTT. Translation: CASSLGRGMSNQPQHF.

This chain joins TRBV6-6 and TRBJ2-7; 10 nucleotides agree with TRBD1. Per the germline V gene, CDR1 is MNHNY and CDR2 is SVGAGI (reference sequence). The CDR3 spans 16 residues. Losses at the gene ends were 5 bases for V and 3 bases for J; bases not matched to a gene: 10. CDR3 nucleotide sequence: TGTGCCAGCAGTCGACAGGGGGCTTATGAAGGCTACGAGCAGTACTTC. Translation: CASSRQGAYEGYEQYF.

The chain carries TRBV6-5 and TRBJ1-1, with D maybe TRBD1 (5 bases). V was cut by 4 bases and J by 4 bases, with 10 bases left in between. Germline V gene data show CDR1 as MNHEY and CDR2 as SVGAGI. The CDR3 is made up of 13 amino acids. The CDR3: CASSSGEITEAFF. For the CDR3, the DNA is TGTGCCAGCAGTTCGGGGGAGATCACTGAAGCTTTCTTT.

The chain links TRBV27 to TRBJ2-1; TRBD1 might be the D (6 bases). Germline V lookup: CDR1 MNHEY, CDR2 SMNVEV (reference sequence). Trimming took off 6 bases at V and 8 bases at J, with 11 bases between the two ends. The CDR3 spans 12 residues. The CDR3 region is CASSQAGDEQFF. The CDR3 DNA reads TGTGCCAGCAGCCAAGCAGGGGATGAGCAGTTCTTC.

J is TRBJ2-6 and V is TRBV29-1, with D perhaps TRBD1 (6 bases). Between the trimmed V and J ends, which lost 4 bases and 1 base, there was a span of 17 bases. CDR1 is SQVTM, CDR2 ANQGSEA, per germline. The CDR3 consists of 17 residues. The CDR3 sequence: CSVAPGVRISGANVLTF. The CDR3 bases are TGCAGCGTTGCCCCAGGGGTTCGAATATCTGGGGCCAACGTCCTGACTTTC.

V gene TRBV7-8 combines with J gene TRBJ1-5, with D perhaps matching TRBD1 (5 bases). Germline lookup yields CDR1 SGHVS and CDR2 FQNEAQ. This CDR3 contains 15 residues. The V end lost 5 bases, the J end lost 1 base, and 12 bases lay between the germline ends. The CDR3 bases are TGTGCCAGCAGCGTCGGGACTCCCAGCAATCAGCCCCAGCATTTT. Amino acid sequence: CASSVGTPSNQPQHF.

V and J are TRBV10-1 and TRBJ2-7; weak D call: TRBD2 (6 bases). This CDR3 spans 14 amino acids. Looked up from germline, CDR1 is WNHNN and CDR2 is SYGVQD (reference sequence). V lost 1 base, J lost 6 bases, and 13 bases lay in between. This chain's CDR3 is CASSELPSEGEQYF. In nucleotides, the CDR3 is TGCGCCAGCAGTGAGTTGCCATCGGAGGGCGAGCAGTACTTC.

J is TRBJ2-1 and V is TRBV19, with 13 bases matching TRBD2. With V trimmed by 7 bases and J by 0 bases, 9 bases remained unmatched. CDR1 LNHDA and CDR2 SQIVND come from the germline V gene (reference sequence). This CDR3 has 18 amino acids. CDR3 in DNA: TGTGCCAGTAAGACAGGGACTAGCGGGACGAGCTCCTACAATGAGCAGTTCTTC. This gives the protein CASKTGTSGTSSYNEQFF.

The CDR3 reads CASSIGGSGQEAFF. The CDR3 DNA reads TGTGCCAGCAGCATTGGGGGTTCGGGACAGGAAGCTTTCTTT. The J gene is TRBJ1-1, the V gene TRBV7-3, with 7 bases fitting TRBD1. The ends lost 5 bases at V and 8 bases at J; junction bases unmatched: 11. Germline CDR1 SGHTA, CDR2 FQGTGA. The CDR3 length is 14 residues.

The V gene is TRBV12-2, the J gene TRBJ1-6; the tabulated D call, TRBD1, remains unverified against the DNA. TRBV12-2 is deemed a pseudogene. The CDR3 has 20 residues. The CDR3 DNA is TGTGCAAGTCGCTTAGTACACGGACAGGTGGGAAGCTCCTATAATTCACCCCTCCACTTT. It encodes CASRLVHGQVGSSYNSPLHF.

The chain carries TRBV2 and TRBJ2-1; 8 bases map to TRBD1. V shed 6 bases, J shed 3 bases, and the junction held 4 bases outside the gene matches. Germline V gene lookup returns CDR1 SNHLY and CDR2 FYNNEI. The CDR3 covers 14 residues. This CDR3 reads CASRGQEVYNEQFF. For the CDR3, the DNA is TGTGCCAGCAGGGGACAGGAGGTCTACAATGAGCAGTTCTTC.

The chain joins TRBV5-6 to TRBJ1-3; TRBD1 matches at 7 bases. With V trimmed by 0 bases and J by 0 bases, 3 bases remained unmatched. CDR1 is SGHDT, CDR2 YYEEEE, per germline. CDR3 length equals 16 residues. The CDR3 DNA is TGTGCCAGCAGCTTGGCCTACAGGGGCTCTGGAAACACCATATATTTT. This translates into CASSLAYRGSGNTIYF.

This chain connects TRBV12-3 or TRBV12-4 to TRBJ1-2; D uncertain. Trimming shortened V by 3 bases and J by 7 bases, and 9 bases separated the two germline ends. The CDR3 runs 12 residues. CDR3 amino acids: CASSFRGTGYTF. The CDR3 bases are TGTGCCAGCAGTTTCCGGGGTACTGGCTACACCTTC.

The rearrangement uses TRBV9 and TRBJ1-2; TRBD1 matches 11 bases. V was pared by 3 bases and J by 1 base, with 8 bases of the junction left unmatched. The V gene's germline CDR1 is SGDLS and CDR2 YYNGEE. The CDR3 is 17 amino acids. In DNA, the CDR3 is TGTGCCAGCAGCGCGCCGGGACAGGGGGAATATAACTATGGCTACACCTTC. It codes for CASSAPGQGEYNYGYTF.